These 22 T cell receptor beta chains were all obtained from the same sample, sequenced in a study of cytomegalovirus exposure and HLA in healthy donors. Assay: immunoSEQ multiplex PCR; the TCRdb copy retains only in-frame clones and omits some. The sample carries roughly 52,000 clones, roughly 85% recorded once. Sequenced material: PBMCs. The receptors were gathered from a woman under 40 in good health and CMV-seronegative.

The chain combines TRBV28 with TRBJ1-1, with D maybe TRBD1 (6 bases). Germline CDR1 reads MDHEN; CDR2 reads SYDVKM. V was clipped by 7 bases and J by 2 bases, with 14 bases between them. The CDR3 consists of 14 residues. This CDR3 is CASKGEGGNTEAFF. CDR3 DNA sequence: TGTGCCAGCAAGGGGGAGGGAGGAAACACTGAAGCTTTCTTT.

V and J are TRBV7-8 and TRBJ2-1, with D unclear. Between the trimmed V and J ends, which lost 5 bases and 1 base, there was a span of 9 bases. Per germline, CDR1 SGHVS and CDR2 FQNEAQ. CDR3 size: 14 residues. CDR3: CASSAENSYNEQFF. CDR3 bases: TGTGCCAGCAGCGCCGAGAATTCCTACAATGAGCAGTTCTTC.

This chain joins TRBV6-1 and TRBJ2-7; 9 bases line up with TRBD1. Germline CDR1 reads MNHNS; CDR2 reads SASEGT. V lost 6 bases, J lost 1 base, and 7 bases stayed unmatched. This CDR3 comprises 15 residues. The CDR3 reads CASRTSGTGSYEQYF. The CDR3 DNA follows: TGTGCCAGCAGAACCTCCGGGACAGGGTCCTACGAGCAGTACTTC.

This rearrangement joins TRBV27 to TRBJ2-1; 12 bases align to TRBD2. The germline gives CDR1 MNHEY, CDR2 SMNVEV (reference sequence). Unmatched junction bases numbered 0, after V lost 2 bases and J lost 4 bases. This CDR3 comprises 15 residues. CDR3 sequence (DNA): TGTGCCAGCAGTTTAGGACTAGCGGGATACAATGAGCAGTTCTTC. As protein: CASSLGLAGYNEQFF.

The chain couples TRBV5-1 to TRBJ2-2, with D possibly being TRBD2 (5 bases). This CDR3 has 19 residues. The V gene lost 3 bases and the J gene lost 4 bases, with 25 bases spanning the gap. Germline V gene sequence: CDR1 SGHRS, CDR2 YFSETQ. CDR3 sequence (DNA): TGCGCCAGCAGCTCATGGACTCCCCTTTCCTCCCACGCCACCGGGGAGCTGTTTTTT. Its protein is CASSSWTPLSSHATGELFF.

The rearrangement uses TRBV5-6 and TRBJ1-2; 7 nucleotides align to TRBD1. In germline, CDR1 is SGHDT, CDR2 YYEEEE. J was trimmed by 6 bases and V by 3 bases; bases with no gene match: 11. This CDR3 is built from 15 residues. CDR3 DNA sequence: TGTGCCAGCAGCTACATGACAGACAGGGCGGATGGCTACACCTTC. This translates into CASSYMTDRADGYTF.

The gene calls are TRBV10-2 and TRBJ2-7, with D possibly TRBD1 on 5 matching bases. Per germline, CDR1 WSHSY and CDR2 SAAADI. CDR3 length equals 14 residues. Trimming pared 0 bases from V and 2 bases from J, leaving 8 bases between. For the CDR3, the DNA is TGCGCCAGCAGTGAGTCTTGGGGCCCCTACGAGCAGTACTTC. Translating gives CASSESWGPYEQYF.

This chain joins TRBV6-5 and TRBJ2-7, with D hard to call. In germline, CDR1 is MNHEY, CDR2 SVGAGI. Trimming removed 6 bases from V and 3 bases from J, with 12 bases in between. This CDR3 has 13 amino acids. The CDR3 region is CASSLRHSYEQYF. CDR3 nucleotides: TGTGCCAGCAGCCTTCGACATAGCTACGAGCAGTACTTC.

The gene calls are TRBV28 and TRBJ1-1; D perhaps matches TRBD1 (6 bases). The CDR3 has 12 residues. CDR1 and CDR2 (germline): MDHEN, SYDVKM. The germline V and J ends were trimmed by 5 bases and 10 bases, with 14 bases remaining between them. Written as DNA, the CDR3 is TGTGCCAGCAGTCTCCAGGACAGTAGAGCTTTCTTT. Translation gives CASSLQDSRAFF.

This chain connects TRBV5-4 to TRBJ2-7; D gene ambiguous. CDR1 SGHNT and CDR2 YYREEE come from the germline V gene (reference sequence). The CDR3 length is 13 residues. The V end lost 1 base, the J end lost 0 bases, and 5 bases lay between the germline ends. CDR3 in amino acids: CASSLTTSYEQYF. The DNA for the CDR3 is TGTGCCAGCAGCTTGACTACCTCCTACGAGCAGTACTTC.

The chain carries TRBV10-3 and TRBJ2-1, with 12 bases identical to TRBD2. This CDR3 comprises 15 residues. Germline V lookup: CDR1 ENHRY, CDR2 SYGVKD. Trimming removed 3 bases from V and 7 bases from J; junction bases left unmatched: 4. CDR3 sequence reads: CAISDTSGRINEQFF. Written as DNA, the CDR3 is TGTGCCATCAGTGATACTAGCGGGAGGATTAATGAGCAGTTCTTC.

The chain has TRBV27 and TRBJ2-7; 8 nucleotides line up with TRBD2. The CDR3 covers 14 residues. Germline values: CDR1 MNHEY, CDR2 SMNVEV (reference sequence). V shed 4 bases and J 2 bases; nucleotides not matched to a gene: 4. CDR3 in amino acids: CASSYSGTTYEQYF. CDR3 nucleotides: TGTGCCAGCAGTTATAGCGGGACCACCTACGAGCAGTACTTC.

The rearrangement links TRBV6-1 to TRBJ1-2; D is uncertain. This CDR3 has 15 residues. Germline V gene data show CDR1 as MNHNS and CDR2 as SASEGT. V shed 7 bases and J shed 2 bases, with 17 bases lying between them. CDR3 in DNA: TGTGCCAGCAAGATGTACGACACCACCAACTATGGCTACACCTTC. Translated, it gives CASKMYDTTNYGYTF.

The rearrangement uses TRBV2 and TRBJ2-3; 7 bases map to TRBD1. Germline V gives CDR1 SNHLY, CDR2 FYNNEI. With 1 base clipped from V and 12 bases from J, the junction kept 7 bases outside the gene matches. The CDR3 loop spans 13 amino acids. Written as DNA, the CDR3 is TGTGCCAGCAGTGAAGGACGACAGGGACGACAGTATTTT. It is translated as CASSEGRQGRQYF.

The chain links TRBV6-1 to TRBJ1-3; unclear D gene. Germline V CDR1 and CDR2: MNHNS, SASEGT. Trimming took off 3 bases at V and 8 bases at J, with 11 bases between the two ends. The CDR3 is 13 amino acids. CDR3 loop: CASSEAEEDTIYF. The CDR3 DNA reads TGTGCCAGCAGTGAGGCGGAGGAAGACACCATATATTTT.

The J gene is TRBJ2-1, the V gene TRBV5-8; D is perhaps TRBD2 (5 bases). CDR3 length: 16 residues. CDR1 and CDR2 (germline): SGHTS, YDEGEE. Trimming cost V 4 bases and J 1 base, with 15 bases left between them. The CDR3 reads CASSHRTGKSYNEQFF. CDR3 in DNA: TGTGCCAGCAGCCACCGGACGGGGAAGTCCTACAATGAGCAGTTCTTC.

The chain has TRBV5-5 and TRBJ1-1; 7 bases line up with TRBD1. This CDR3 has 15 amino acids. V was pared by 3 bases and J by 7 bases, with 12 bases of the junction left unmatched. The germline CDR1 and CDR2 sequences are SGHKS and YYEKEE (reference sequence). For the CDR3, the DNA is TGTGCCAGCAGCTCTACGACAGGGACCCTGTATGAAGCTTTCTTT. The encoded protein is CASSSTTGTLYEAFF.

The chain couples TRBV9 to TRBJ2-7; D might be TRBD1 (5 bases). The length of the CDR3 is 13 residues. Trimming stripped 4 bases from V and 5 bases from J, with 13 bases between. From germline, CDR1 is SGDLS and CDR2 YYNGEE. CDR3 coding DNA: TGTGCCAGCAGCTACGACAGTATCCACGAGCAGTACTTC. Amino acid sequence: CASSYDSIHEQYF.

The CDR3 here is CAWSLWQQETQYF. The CDR3 DNA follows: TGTGCCTGGAGTCTTTGGCAACAAGAGACCCAGTACTTC. The chain carries TRBV30 and TRBJ2-5; D remains unclear. Germline V CDR1 and CDR2: GTSNPN, SVGIG (reference sequence). The CDR3 has 13 residues. V was pared by 2 bases and J by 2 bases, with 9 bases between.

This chain uses TRBV7-9 with TRBJ1-1, with a tentative D call TRBD1 (6 bases). The V gene's germline CDR1 is SEHNR and CDR2 FQNEAQ (reference sequence). V lost 4 bases and J lost 6, with 9 bases in between. The CDR3 consists of 12 residues. CDR3 sequence (DNA): TGTGCCAGCAGCTATGGACAGCCTGAAGCTTTCTTT. It translates to CASSYGQPEAFF.

This chain links TRBV1 with TRBJ1-1. TRBV1 is designated a pseudogene. The CDR3 loop spans 15 amino acids. Written as DNA, the CDR3 is TGCACCAGCAGCCAGCCATGGGGAGAGAACACTGAAGCTTTCTTT. Protein product: CTSSQPWGENTEAFF.

A single count supports this clone. The V gene is TRBV6-5, the J gene TRBJ2-3, with D tentatively TRBD2 (5 bases). Trimming took off 2 bases at V and 8 bases at J, with 11 bases between the two ends. The CDR3 spans 13 residues. The germline V gene encodes CDR1 MNHEY and CDR2 SVGAGI. The CDR3 region is CASSYAREGTQYF. The CDR3 DNA follows: TGTGCCAGCAGTTACGCCCGTGAGGGTACGCAGTATTTT.